Below, 8 T cell receptor beta chains from the same sample are listed, as sequenced in a study of molecular identifiers for immune sequencing clone quantification. Using its own MiXCR run on the PCR reads, TCRdb lists one record per CDR3 protein. This sample has hundreds of thousands of distinct CDR3 sequences, with around 25% found just once. The specimen sequenced was naive CD8+ T cells from blood, with Jurkat cell RNA spiked in. The sample's subset: FACS-sorted CD8+CD4-CCR7+CD45RA+ naive T cells. Source of these receptors: a human donor in good health. Some libraries in this study had Jurkat cell RNA spiked in.

A note on this clonotype: This may arise from a read error, as a much more abundant clone is one base away. Given the absence of the conserved phenylalanine or tryptophan at the CDR3 end, a read error is likely. V usage is TRBV12-3 or TRBV12-4 and J usage is TRBJ1-2, with a tentative D call TRBD1 (5 bases). The germline V and J ends were trimmed by 4 bases and 8 bases, with 8 bases remaining between them. CDR3 size: 11 residues. For the CDR3, the DNA is TGTGCCAGCAGTTCAGGGTCCGGCTACACCTCC. Residues: CASSSGSGYTS.

Comments on this clonotype: This sequence may be a read error, since a much larger clone differs from it by one base. The chain employs TRBV7-9 and TRBJ1-3; TRBD1 matches at 7 bases. Looked up from germline, CDR1 is SEHNR and CDR2 is FQNEAQ (reference sequence). The CDR3 loop spans 14 amino acids. The CDR3 DNA is TGTACCAGCAGTGGGACAGACGACGGAAACACCATATATTTT. Residues: CTSSGTDDGNTIYF.

This clonotype was seen a handful of times. This chain uses TRBV28 with TRBJ1-5; D is perhaps TRBD1 (6 bases). The length of the CDR3 is 14 residues. Trimming removed 5 bases at V and 5 bases at J, with 13 bases between. Germline loops: CDR1 MDHEN, CDR2 SYDVKM. As DNA, the CDR3 is TGTGCCAGCAGTCCCCGGACAGTTTATCAGCCCCAGCATTTT. This gives the protein CASSPRTVYQPQHF.

Remarks on this clonotype: A much larger clone sits a single nucleotide away, making a read error possible. The chain recombines TRBV20-1 with TRBJ2-7, with D unclear. Germline V CDR1 and CDR2: DFQATT, SNEGSKA (reference sequence). The CDR3 loop spans 12 amino acids. V shed 3 bases and J shed 3 bases, with 9 bases lying between them. Here the CDR3 DNA reads TGCAGTGCTAGTGAGAGGTGCTACGAGCAGTACTTC. Residues: CSASERCYEQYF.

This clonotype appeared a few times. The rearrangement uses TRBV30 and TRBJ2-5; D not resolved. In germline, CDR1 is GTSNPN, CDR2 SVGIG (reference sequence). The CDR3 is made up of 13 amino acids. With 3 bases removed from V and 5 bases from J, the gap between germline ends came to 13 bases. As DNA, the CDR3 is TGTGCCTGGAGAACGCCTGCGGTTGAGACCCAGTACTTC. It codes for CAWRTPAVETQYF.

This chain uses TRBV5-1 with TRBJ2-7, with 8 bases fitting TRBD2. The CDR3 has 15 amino acids. CDR1 is SGHRS and CDR2 is YFSETQ in the germline V gene. CDR3 residues: CPRSLAPRAGGEQYF. DNA of the CDR3: TGCCCCCGCAGCTTGGCCCCCAGGGCGGGGGGCGAGCAGTACTTC.

For this clonotype: This could be a read error, since a much larger clone is one nucleotide away. The chain combines TRBV5-4 with TRBJ2-3; no reliable D call. The germline CDR1 and CDR2 sequences are SGHNT and YYREEE (reference sequence). The CDR3 totals 13 residues. The CDR3 DNA sequence: TGTGCCAGCAGCTTTCAGGCCACAGATAAGCAGTATTTT. Translated: CASSFQATDKQYF.

The chain combines TRBV10-2 with TRBJ1-1, with D maybe TRBD1 (6 bases). V lost 6 bases to trimming and J lost 6 bases, with 20 bases between them. The germline V gene encodes CDR1 WSHSY and CDR2 SAAADI. This CDR3 comprises 15 residues. The CDR3 reads CASSGQWCSIAEAFF. DNA of the CDR3: TGCGCCAGCAGCGGACAGTGGTGTTCGATCGCTGAAGCTTTCTTT.